One and the same sample provided the 31 T cell receptor beta chains below, sequenced in a study of T-cell reconstitution after alpha-beta-depleted transplantation in children (TCRdb year 2016). The library was made by PCR. These reads were obtained on an Illumina HiSeq 2500. TCR library preparation used molecular barcoding, with unique molecular identifiers applied to normalize quantification of the TCRbeta repertoire. TCRdb trimmed public reads at Q25 via fastp, called clones via MiXCR and kept in-frame beta chains. For every CDR3 protein sequence, its rows merge into one entry that carries the most common genes and DNA. Here the sample has 200,000 to 300,000 distinct CDR3 sequences; roughly 26% occur a single time. About 2.5% of the sample is taken by the ten largest. Interpreted using the paper, the treatment or condition label stands for: allogeneic hematopoietic cell transplantation with graft depleted of TCRalphabeta T cells and CD19 B cells.

The input for sequencing was PBMCs, taken before TCRalphabeta/CD19-depleted stem cell transplant. The origin of the receptors is a girl aged 2 to 10 with Fanconi anemia, due to receive a stem cell transplant.

This sequence joins TRBV7-9 and TRBJ2-7; D is undetermined. This CDR3 is built from 14 residues. V lost 5 bases, J lost 4 bases, and 15 bases lay in between. Germline lookup yields CDR1 SEHNR and CDR2 FQNEAQ (reference sequence). CDR3 region: CASSRTDTPYEQYF. The CDR3 region has the DNA TGTGCCAGCAGCAGAACTGACACGCCTTACGAGCAGTACTTC.

The genes are TRBV20-1 and TRBJ1-5, with D perhaps matching TRBD1 (5 bases). The CDR3 totals 13 residues. CDR1 is DFQATT, CDR2 SNEGSKA, per germline (reference sequence). V lost 3 bases and J lost 4, with 10 bases in between. CDR3 region: CSASGGGNQPQHF. The CDR3 DNA reads TGCAGTGCTAGTGGGGGAGGTAATCAGCCCCAGCATTTT.

Only one count was recorded for this clonotype. The rearrangement joins TRBV5-1 to TRBJ2-5, with TRBD2 matching over 8 bases. CDR3 length: 17 amino acids. Per the germline V gene, CDR1 is SGHRS and CDR2 is YFSETQ. After removal of 0 bases from V and 2 bases from J, the junction contained 9 bases not matched to a gene. The CDR3 here is CASSLARTSQGQETQYF. In nucleotides, the CDR3 is TGCGCCAGCAGCTTGGCCCGGACTAGCCAGGGACAAGAGACCCAGTACTTC.

This clonotype was counted between two and nine times. The V gene is TRBV6-5, the J gene TRBJ1-2, with TRBD1 matching over 7 bases. CDR3 size: 16 residues. Germline loops: CDR1 MNHEY, CDR2 SVGAGI. V shed 2 bases and J 0 bases; nucleotides not matched to a gene: 6. This CDR3 is CASSYARQGSNYGYTF. The CDR3 nucleotides are TGTGCCAGCAGTTACGCAAGACAGGGATCTAACTATGGCTACACCTTC.

The CDR3 region has the DNA TGCGCCAGCAGCTTGGCCGGAGGCAGGGGGGTAGATACGCAGTATTTT. Its translation: CASSLAGGRGVDTQYF. The chain employs TRBV5-1 and TRBJ2-3; possibly TRBD1 for D (7 bases). Trimming shortened V by 0 bases and J by 5 bases, and 16 bases separated the two germline ends. This CDR3 contains 16 residues. CDR1 is SGHRS, CDR2 YFSETQ, per germline.

This sequence joins TRBV10-3 and TRBJ2-1; TRBD1 matches 10 bases. From germline, CDR1 is ENHRY and CDR2 SYGVKD. The V and J ends lost 6 bases and 6 bases, in that order; junction bases with no gene match: 5. This CDR3 region has 14 residues. DNA of the CDR3: TGTGCCATCAGCGGACAGGGGGATGCCAATGAGCAGTTCTTC. Its protein product is CAISGQGDANEQFF.

The J gene is TRBJ1-5, the V gene TRBV19; TRBD1 matches 7 bases. The CDR3 has 15 residues. From germline, CDR1 is LNHDA and CDR2 SQIVND (reference sequence). Trimming removed 5 bases from V and 0 bases from J; junction bases left unmatched: 4. The DNA of the CDR3 is TGTGCCAGTAGTGACAGGGATTATAGCAATCAGCCCCAGCATTTT. Residues: CASSDRDYSNQPQHF.

This clonotype has a handful of counts. The rearrangement links TRBV20-1 to TRBJ2-3; 7 nucleotides agree with TRBD2. Trimming cost V 3 bases and J 8 bases; bases outside gene matches: 14. The CDR3 has 15 amino acids. Germline CDR1 reads DFQATT; CDR2 reads SNEGSKA (reference sequence). The CDR3 loop reads CSAREFAGAAGTQYF. CDR3 bases: TGCAGTGCTAGGGAGTTTGCGGGAGCGGCGGGTACGCAGTATTTT.

The chain couples TRBV29-1 to TRBJ2-6, with a tentative D call TRBD1 (5 bases). The CDR3 has 14 residues. From germline, CDR1 is SQVTM and CDR2 ANQGSEA. Trimming shortened V by 6 bases and J by 3 bases, and 12 bases separated the two germline ends. CDR3 sequence: CSVDQGGGANVLTF. The CDR3 region has the DNA TGCAGCGTGGATCAGGGCGGTGGGGCCAACGTCCTGACTTTC.

This chain links TRBV11-3 with TRBJ2-7, with unresolved D. This CDR3 has 17 amino acids. Germline V gene lookup returns CDR1 SGHNT and CDR2 YENEEA. Deletions cut 4 bases from V and 1 base from J, with 20 bases between. The CDR3 DNA is TGTGCCAGCAGCTCCGTACAGAGCCTTATCCCTTCCTACGAGCAGTACTTC. It specifies CASSSVQSLIPSYEQYF.

This clonotype was detected ten times or more. V gene TRBV29-1 combines with J gene TRBJ2-1, with D tentatively TRBD1 (5 bases). Germline V gene sequence: CDR1 SQVTM, CDR2 ANQGSEA. Trimming removed 1 base from V and 4 bases from J, with 14 bases in between. CDR3 length: 15 residues. The CDR3 is CSVEVKWGRYNEQFF. DNA of the CDR3: TGCAGCGTTGAAGTAAAGTGGGGCCGATACAATGAGCAGTTCTTC.

This clonotype was recorded a few times. V and J are TRBV30 and TRBJ1-6; D gene ambiguous. V lost 0 bases and J 7 bases, leaving 10 bases between the germline ends. The germline V gene encodes CDR1 GTSNPN and CDR2 SVGIG (reference sequence). This CDR3 has 14 residues. The CDR3 reads CAWSVTAVNSPLHF. The CDR3 bases are TGTGCCTGGAGTGTAACGGCGGTAAATTCACCCCTCCACTTT.

As for this clonotype: The junction departs from germline at one end; a sequencing error may be responsible. V usage is TRBV12-3 or TRBV12-4 and J usage is TRBJ2-4; 9 bases agree with TRBD1. The CDR3 runs to 19 residues. CDR3 sequence: CTSSLVPPPGQGTKNIQYF. Here the CDR3 DNA reads TGTACCAGCAGTTTAGTCCCCCCTCCGGGACAGGGTACCAAAAACATTCAGTACTTC.

There are many counts of this clonotype. The chain has TRBV9 and TRBJ2-5; D ambiguous. Germline V lookup: CDR1 SGDLS, CDR2 YYNGEE. The CDR3 is 13 amino acids. V was cut by 0 bases and J by 2 bases, with 5 bases left in between. The CDR3 reads CASSVAVQETQYF. CDR3 coding DNA: TGTGCCAGCAGCGTAGCGGTTCAAGAGACCCAGTACTTC. Based on the CDR3 plus reference TRBV9 and TRBJ2-5, the full variable domain is DSGVTQTPKHLITATGQRVTLRCSPRSGDLSVYWYQQSLDQGLQFLIQYYNGEERAKGNILERFSAQQFPDLHSELNLSSLELGDSALYFCASSVAVQETQYFGPGTRLLVL.

At least ten counts were recorded for this clonotype. This chain links TRBV6-1 with TRBJ2-7, with TRBD1 as a possible D gene (5 bases). The germline gives CDR1 MNHNS, CDR2 SASEGT. Trimming pared 5 bases from V and 0 bases from J, leaving 20 bases between. The CDR3 runs 17 residues. CDR3: CASSPLLRQQISYEQYF. The CDR3 DNA reads TGTGCCAGCAGTCCACTTCTTAGACAGCAGATCTCCTACGAGCAGTACTTC.

This clonotype was seen ten or more times. The chain links TRBV6-6 to TRBJ2-7, with D tentatively TRBD1 (5 bases). The V gene's germline CDR1 is MNHNY and CDR2 SVGAGI (reference sequence). Trimming stripped 7 bases from V and 3 bases from J, with 10 bases between. This CDR3 spans 12 amino acids. CDR3: CASNRNYYEQYF. As DNA, the CDR3 is TGTGCCAGCAACAGGAATTACTACGAGCAGTACTTC.

The chain combines TRBV7-3 with TRBJ2-5; D not resolved. Per the germline V gene, CDR1 is SGHTA and CDR2 is FQGTGA. The CDR3 is 14 residues long. Between the trimmed V and J ends, which lost 1 base and 5 bases, there was a span of 11 bases. The CDR3 DNA reads TGTGCCAGCAGCTTAAATCCCCTAGACGAGACCCAGTACTTC. This codes for CASSLNPLDETQYF. Supplemented by reference TRBV7-3 and TRBJ2-5, the full variable domain reads GAGVSQTPSNKVTEKGKYVELRCDPISGHTALYWYRQSLGQGPEFLIYFQGTGAADDSGLPNDRFFAVRPEGSVSTLKIQRTERGDSAVYLCASSLNPLDETQYFGPGTRLLVL.

This clonotype occurred many times. The chain couples TRBV12-3 or TRBV12-4 to TRBJ2-1; 10 bases align to TRBD2. Trimming removed 4 bases from V and 3 bases from J; junction bases left unmatched: 0. This CDR3 comprises 14 residues. CDR3 region: CASSSSGGYNEQFF. CDR3 DNA sequence: TGTGCCAGCAGTTCTAGCGGGGGCTACAATGAGCAGTTCTTC.

This clonotype has a count of ten or more. V gene TRBV27 combines with J gene TRBJ2-5; no firm D call. The CDR3 runs to 15 residues. V was shortened by 5 bases and J by 2 bases, with 15 bases between the two germline ends. Germline V gene lookup returns CDR1 MNHEY and CDR2 SMNVEV (reference sequence). For the CDR3, the DNA is TGTGCCAGCAGTCTCCAGGACGGCCCACAAGAGACCCAGTACTTC. Translating it yields CASSLQDGPQETQYF.

This clonotype was counted ten times or more. The gene calls are TRBV7-8 and TRBJ2-5; possible D gene TRBD2, 6 bases. Trimming cost V 5 bases and J 7 bases, with 26 bases left between them. The CDR3 has 17 amino acids. CDR1 SGHVS and CDR2 FQNEAQ come from the germline V gene. The CDR3 region is CASSQISILLGEVTQYF. Here the CDR3 DNA reads TGTGCCAGCAGCCAGATTAGCATTCTTCTAGGGGAGGTGACCCAGTACTTC.

This clonotype was counted at least ten times. This chain links TRBV12-3 or TRBV12-4 with TRBJ1-6; no clear D gene. This CDR3 is 16 amino acids long. The germline V and J ends were trimmed by 0 bases and 2 bases, with 8 bases remaining between them. CDR3 amino acids: CASSLADGTYNSPLHF. For the CDR3, the DNA is TGTGCCAGCAGTTTAGCGGACGGCACCTATAATTCACCCCTCCACTTT.

The rearrangement links TRBV4-2 to TRBJ2-7; weak D call: TRBD2 (5 bases). V was clipped by 0 bases and J by 3 bases, with 6 bases between them. Per the germline V gene, CDR1 is LGHNA and CDR2 is YNFKEQ. The CDR3 runs to 13 residues. The CDR3 nucleotides read TGTGCCAGCAGCCAAGACAGCGGCTACGAGCAGTACTTC. Amino acids: CASSQDSGYEQYF.

This clonotype came up many times. The CDR3 loop is CASSQDIRLAGVTIRTADTQYF. In DNA, the CDR3 is TGTGCCAGCAGCCAAGATATTCGACTAGCGGGAGTAACTATACGAACGGCAGATACGCAGTATTTT. The V and J genes are TRBV4-2 and TRBJ2-3; 12 bases map to TRBD2. CDR1 is LGHNA and CDR2 is YNFKEQ in the germline V gene. With V trimmed by 0 bases and J by 4 bases, 20 bases remained unmatched. This CDR3 contains 22 residues.

In its sample, this clonotype was seen a few times. The rearrangement links TRBV5-1 to TRBJ1-1; no firm D call. The CDR3 runs to 17 residues. Deletions cut 2 bases from V and 0 bases from J, with 17 bases between. The germline gives CDR1 SGHRS, CDR2 YFSETQ. CDR3 sequence: CASSFGRPPSMNTEAFF. The CDR3 DNA reads as TGCGCCAGCAGCTTCGGACGGCCCCCTTCTATGAACACTGAAGCTTTCTTT.

The rearrangement links TRBV29-1 to TRBJ2-3; 8 bases agree with TRBD1. The CDR3 is made up of 12 amino acids. Germline lookup yields CDR1 SQVTM and CDR2 ANQGSEA. With 7 bases clipped from V and 7 bases from J, the junction kept 7 bases outside the gene matches. In nucleotides, the CDR3 is TGCAGCGGTACTAGACAGGGGTATACGCAGTATTTT. Translating it yields CSGTRQGYTQYF.

The CDR3 is CASSLGQGDETQYF. The CDR3 DNA sequence: TGTGCCAGCAGCTTAGGGCAGGGCGATGAGACCCAGTACTTC. The V call is TRBV7-9, the J call TRBJ2-5, with TRBD1 as a possible D gene (5 bases). The V gene's germline CDR1 is SEHNR and CDR2 FQNEAQ (reference sequence). V shed 1 base and J shed 5 bases, with 11 bases lying between them. CDR3 length: 14 residues.

This clonotype was picked up many times. This chain connects TRBV5-1 to TRBJ1-2; a weak D match, TRBD1 (5 bases). CDR1 is SGHRS and CDR2 is YFSETQ in the germline V gene. This CDR3 comprises 13 residues. Trimming removed 4 bases at V and 2 bases at J, with 9 bases between. In nucleotides, the CDR3 is TGCGCCAGCAGCCGAGGGGCAAACTATGGCTACACCTTC. This translates into CASSRGANYGYTF.

This chain joins TRBV20-1 and TRBJ2-7; 10 positions agree with TRBD2. The CDR3 has 13 residues. The germline V gene has CDR1 DFQATT and CDR2 SNEGSKA (reference sequence). V lost 4 bases, J lost 3 bases, and 3 bases stayed unmatched. CDR3 DNA: TGCAGTGCTAAGCGGGGGGGATTCTACGAGCAGTACTTC. It yields the protein CSAKRGGFYEQYF.

This clonotype was found a few times. The chain uses TRBV29-1 and TRBJ2-7; maybe TRBD1 (7 bases). This CDR3 comprises 13 residues. In germline, CDR1 is SQVTM, CDR2 ANQGSEA. The V gene lost 7 bases and the J gene lost 4 bases, with 17 bases spanning the gap. The CDR3 DNA sequence: TGCAGCGCCAGACTAGGGGGCCTTTACGAGCAGTACTTC. Its protein product is CSARLGGLYEQYF.

This clonotype appeared many times. The chain links TRBV20-1 to TRBJ1-2; D not resolved. CDR1 is DFQATT and CDR2 is SNEGSKA in the germline V gene (reference sequence). The ends were cut back, 4 bases at V and 3 bases at J, with 3 bases in the middle. This CDR3 is built from 10 residues. The CDR3 loop is CSATDYGYTF. The DNA of the CDR3 is TGCAGTGCTACCGACTATGGCTACACCTTC.

The chain couples TRBV29-1 to TRBJ2-3, with TRBD1 as a possible D gene (6 bases). Trimming took 7 bases from V and 1 from J, leaving 12 bases between them. The V gene's germline CDR1 is SQVTM and CDR2 ANQGSEA. The CDR3 consists of 13 residues. The CDR3 DNA is TGCAGCGCACAGGGCGCCGGCACAGATACGCAGTATTTT. Its translation: CSAQGAGTDTQYF.